The 14 T cell receptor beta chains listed next were all sequenced from one sample in a study of shared clonotypes between healthy human individuals (TCRdb year 2020). CD8 naive samples consisted of CD45RO-negative cells that were positively selected for CCR7, yielding a CD45RA+CCR7+ population without TemRA cells. Libraries were prepared through the immunoSEQ multiplex PCR assay. The source is immuneACCESS, and TCRdb retained only in-frame sequences with V and J called. Part of the clones is not carried over; for the studies checked, unresolved V genes explain less than half of this, and the remainder is unexplained. Present in this sample are millions of clones, just over 90% of which were seen just once. 1.7% of the sample is taken by the ten largest. The sample consisted of naive CD8+ T cells from PBMCs. The sample's cell subset or site label, in plain terms: CD45RA+CCR7+. These receptors were obtained from a man younger than 35 in good health. Some clones in this sample may be carry-over from other donors' samples.

This rearrangement joins TRBV19 to TRBJ2-7; 7 bases are shared with TRBD1. Germline V gene sequence: CDR1 LNHDA, CDR2 SQIVND (reference sequence). V trimming: 5 bases; J trimming: 5 bases; junction bases outside the gene matches: 9. The CDR3 has 14 amino acids. This CDR3 reads CASSLRQGVDEQYF. CDR3 in DNA: TGTGCCAGTAGTTTACGACAGGGCGTAGACGAGCAGTACTTC. The full variable domain, in which reference TRBV19 and TRBJ2-7 provide the parts outside the CDR3, is DGGITQSPKYLFRKEGQNVTLSCEQNLNHDAMYWYRQDPGQGLRLIYYSQIVNDFQKGDIAEGYSVSREKKESFPLTVTSAQKNPTAFYLCASSLRQGVDEQYFGPGTRLTVT.

This clone has only one observation. This rearrangement joins TRBV29-1 to TRBJ2-7, with TRBD1 matching 10 bases. Germline V gives CDR1 SQVTM, CDR2 ANQGSEA. V gave up 7 bases and J gave up 3 bases; unmatched junction bases: 3. CDR3 length equals 12 residues. The CDR3 region is CSGGTGDYEQYF. The CDR3 DNA follows: TGCAGCGGCGGGACAGGGGACTACGAGCAGTACTTC.

Turning to this clone: This specimen includes other DNA sequences encoding the same CDR3. This chain uses TRBV29-1 with TRBJ2-7, with 10 bases aligning to TRBD2. Germline-derived CDR1 and CDR2 are SQVTM and ANQGSEA. V dropped 6 bases and J dropped 6; count of bases not matched to a gene: 5. CDR3 length: 12 residues. The CDR3 bases are TGCAGCGTAGCGGGAGGGCCAAGCGAGCAGTACTTC. Protein sequence: CSVAGGPSEQYF.

The genes are TRBV28 and TRBJ2-7; 10 nucleotides match TRBD2. The CDR3 runs 15 residues. V was clipped by 1 base and J by 4 bases; unmatched bases: 4. Germline V gene data show CDR1 as MDHEN and CDR2 as SYDVKM. CDR3 sequence (DNA): TGTGCCAGCAGTTTATTTCTAGCGGGAGATTACGAGCAGTACTTC. Its protein is CASSLFLAGDYEQYF.

In the case of this clone: The sample carries other DNA sequences with the same CDR3. The chain carries TRBV27 and TRBJ2-2, with 7 bases identical to TRBD2. V was clipped by 1 base and J by 3 bases; unmatched bases: 2. Germline CDR1 MNHEY, CDR2 SMNVEV (reference sequence). The CDR3 consists of 15 residues. CDR3 sequence: CASSLLAGDTGELFF. As DNA, the CDR3 is TGTGCCAGCAGTTTATTGGCGGGAGACACCGGGGAGCTGTTTTTT.

The chain links TRBV2 to TRBJ2-2, with D perhaps matching TRBD2 (5 bases). This CDR3 region has 15 residues. Per germline, CDR1 SNHLY and CDR2 FYNNEI. With 6 bases removed from V and 1 base from J, the gap between germline ends came to 12 bases. The CDR3 bases are TGTGCCAGCAGGCCCGGGAAACGGAACACCGGGGAGCTGTTTTTT. Translating gives CASRPGKRNTGELFF. The whole variable domain, filled in from reference TRBV2 and TRBJ2-2, reads EPEVTQTPSHQVTQMGQEVILRCVPISNHLYFYWYRQILGQKVEFLVSFYNNEISEKSEIFDDQFSVERPDGSNFTLKIRSTKLEDSAMYFCASRPGKRNTGELFFGEGSRLTVL.

The chain links TRBV11-2 to TRBJ2-1; 7 nucleotides line up with TRBD2. V shed 5 bases, J shed 2 bases, and the junction held 3 bases outside the gene matches. The CDR3 runs 14 residues. Looked up from germline, CDR1 is SGHAT and CDR2 is FQNNGV. The CDR3 sequence: CASSISGPYNEQFF. CDR3 sequence (DNA): TGTGCCAGCAGCATTAGCGGGCCCTACAATGAGCAGTTCTTC.

The chain joins TRBV6-4 to TRBJ2-1; perhaps TRBD2 as D (6 bases). The CDR3 loop spans 15 amino acids. Trimming removed 4 bases from V and 6 bases from J, with 16 bases in between. Germline V gene lookup returns CDR1 MRHNA and CDR2 SNTAGT. CDR3 sequence reads: CASSVSRGSTNEQFF. DNA of the CDR3: TGTGCCAGCAGTGTTTCGCGGGGTAGTACCAATGAGCAGTTCTTC.

A remark on this clone: Other DNA sequences in the sample encode the same CDR3. CDR3 DNA: TGTGCCAGCAGCTTGACGGGAGGCTACGAGCAGTACTTC. This translates into CASSLTGGYEQYF. This chain links TRBV5-6 with TRBJ2-7, with 7 bases lining up with TRBD2. CDR3 length: 13 amino acids. The V gene's germline CDR1 is SGHDT and CDR2 YYEEEE. The trim removed 1 base at V and 3 bases at J, leaving 1 base unmatched.

About this clone: The same CDR3 arises from other DNA sequences in this sample as well. The chain is built from TRBV27 and TRBJ2-1, with a tentative D call TRBD2 (6 bases). This CDR3 spans 14 amino acids. Trimming removed 6 bases at V and 0 bases at J, with 9 bases between. Germline CDR1 is MNHEY and CDR2 is SMNVEV (reference sequence). The CDR3 region has the DNA TGTGCCAGCAGATCGCGGGGCTCCTACAATGAGCAGTTCTTC. Translated: CASRSRGSYNEQFF.

The V call is TRBV27, the J call TRBJ1-5; D is undetermined. Germline CDR1 MNHEY, CDR2 SMNVEV (reference sequence). This CDR3 has 14 residues. Trimming took 3 bases from V and 3 from J, leaving 9 bases between them. CDR3 sequence (DNA): TGTGCCAGCAGTTTGAGACCGATCAATCAGCCCCAGCATTTT. Amino acid sequence: CASSLRPINQPQHF.

This chain uses TRBV7-2 with TRBJ2-5; 12 bases match TRBD2. The CDR3 extends over 19 amino acids. Trimming at V came to 0 bases and at J to 6 bases, leaving 14 bases not matched to a gene. Germline CDR1 is SGHTA and CDR2 is FQGNSA. The CDR3 coding sequence is TGTGCCAGCAGCTTAGCCCTAAGACTACTAGCGGGAGGCCACCAGACCCAGTACTTC. The encoded protein is CASSLALRLLAGGHQTQYF.

V usage is TRBV4-1 and J usage is TRBJ2-1, with 7 bases aligning to TRBD2. The CDR3 is 16 residues long. Germline V gene data show CDR1 as MGHRA and CDR2 as YSYEKL. Unmatched junction bases numbered 5, after V lost 1 base and J lost 2 bases. The CDR3 region is CASSQVGGTTYNEQFF. The CDR3, as DNA: TGCGCCAGCAGCCAAGTTGGCGGGACTACCTACAATGAGCAGTTCTTC.

CDR3 region: CASSLSRWTGGPWTEAFF. The CDR3 DNA reads TGTGCCAGCAGTTTAAGTAGGTGGACAGGGGGCCCCTGGACTGAAGCTTTCTTT. The genes are TRBV27 and TRBJ1-1, with 11 bases lining up with TRBD1. There are 18 residues in the CDR3. The germline V gene encodes CDR1 MNHEY and CDR2 SMNVEV (reference sequence). Unmatched junction bases numbered 13, after V lost 2 bases and J lost 5 bases.